The 30 T cell receptor beta chains below come from one sample, sequenced in a study of blood T cell repertoires in COVID-19. Data came from immunoSEQ multiplex PCR; TCRdb stores just in-frame clones and leaves some out. Among about 140,000 clones listed, 85% to 90% were seen once. Material for sequencing was peripheral blood. The receptor source for this set is a middle-aged woman with acute or convalescent COVID-19.

The chain employs TRBV5-1 and TRBJ1-5; D remains unclear. Per germline, CDR1 SGHRS and CDR2 YFSETQ. This CDR3 has 14 residues. V dropped 4 bases and J dropped 5 bases, with 13 bases sitting between them. CDR3 protein: CASSLDGSYQPQHF. DNA of the CDR3: TGCGCCAGCAGCCTAGACGGGTCGTATCAGCCCCAGCATTTT.

This rearrangement joins TRBV3-1 (or the pseudogene TRBV3-2) to TRBJ1-2, with 7 bases that match TRBD1. Trimming removed 4 bases from V and 4 bases from J; junction bases left unmatched: 3. CDR3 length: 13 residues. Germline V gene sequence: CDR1 LGHDT, CDR2 YNNKEL (reference sequence). The CDR3 sequence is CASSLTGTYGYTF. For the CDR3, the DNA is TGTGCCAGCAGCCTGACAGGGACCTATGGCTACACCTTC.

The chain couples TRBV19 to TRBJ1-4; D remains unclear. Trimming removed 3 bases from V and 4 bases from J, with 12 bases in between. The V gene's germline CDR1 is LNHDA and CDR2 SQIVND (reference sequence). The CDR3 loop spans 15 amino acids. The CDR3 region is CASSIEPGINEKLFF. The CDR3 DNA reads as TGTGCCAGTAGTATCGAGCCAGGAATTAATGAAAAACTGTTTTTT.

The chain carries TRBV4-3 and TRBJ2-6, with 8 bases identical to TRBD2. CDR1 LGHNA and CDR2 YSLEER come from the germline V gene. This CDR3 has 21 amino acids. V lost 1 base, J lost 2 bases, and 16 bases stayed unmatched. CDR3 nucleotide sequence: TGCGCCAGCAGCCAAGGCCGGGCTAGCGGGTCCCGCAGGCCTGGGGCCAACGTCCTGACTTTC. This gives the protein CASSQGRASGSRRPGANVLTF.

V usage is TRBV18 and J usage is TRBJ1-1; 10 bases are a match to TRBD1. V lost 1 base, J lost 3 bases, and 8 bases stayed unmatched. CDR3 length: 17 amino acids. Germline loops: CDR1 KGHSH, CDR2 LQKENI. CDR3 DNA: TGTGCCAGCTCACCACAAGACAGGGGGCCCGGGGACACTGAAGCTTTCTTT. Translation gives CASSPQDRGPGDTEAFF.

The chain employs TRBV7-2 and TRBJ2-7; 11 nucleotides line up with TRBD2. This CDR3 is built from 16 residues. CDR1 is SGHTA and CDR2 is FQGNSA in the germline V gene. The V gene end was trimmed by 2 bases and the J gene end by 5 bases; junction bases not matched to a gene: 8. CDR3 DNA: TGTGCCAGCAGCTTAAGTCCGCCGGGACTAGCGGACGAGCAGTACTTC. Protein: CASSLSPPGLADEQYF. The whole variable domain, remainder taken from reference TRBV7-2 and TRBJ2-7, is GAGVSQSPSNKVTEKGKDVELRCDPISGHTALYWYRQSLGQGLEFLIYFQGNSAPDKSGLPSDRFSAERTGGSVSTLTIQRTQQEDSAVYLCASSLSPPGLADEQYFGPGTRLTVT.

The rearrangement links TRBV7-9 to TRBJ2-2, with 12 positions matching TRBD2. V lost 6 bases to trimming and J lost 2 bases; unmatched junction nucleotides: 10. In germline, CDR1 is SEHNR, CDR2 FQNEAQ (reference sequence). The CDR3 contains 18 residues. The CDR3 is CASSRKTSGGENTGELFF. The CDR3, as DNA: TGTGCCAGCAGTCGTAAGACTAGCGGGGGAGAAAACACCGGGGAGCTGTTTTTT.

The chain is built from TRBV6-1 and TRBJ2-7; TRBD1 matches 7 bases. This CDR3 is 15 amino acids long. The trim removed 1 base at V and 5 bases at J, leaving 8 bases unmatched. Germline V gene data show CDR1 as MNHNS and CDR2 as SASEGT. In DNA form, the CDR3 reads TGTGCCAGCAGTGAAGGGTCAGGGGGTCAGGACGAGCAGTACTTC. Protein product: CASSEGSGGQDEQYF.

The chain uses TRBV19 and TRBJ2-2; D remains ambiguous. The CDR3 spans 15 residues. Trimming stripped 4 bases from V and 2 bases from J, with 11 bases between. CDR1 and CDR2 from the germline V gene are LNHDA and SQIVND (reference sequence). The chain's CDR3 is CASSKNGPNTGELFF. CDR3 DNA sequence: TGTGCCAGTAGTAAGAATGGGCCTAACACCGGGGAGCTGTTTTTT.

CDR3: CASSLGGGTGELFF. In DNA form, the CDR3 reads TGTGCCAGCAGCTTGGGGGGTGGGACCGGGGAGCTGTTTTTT. The genes are TRBV7-2 and TRBJ2-2, with D perhaps TRBD2 (6 bases). The CDR3 contains 14 residues. V was trimmed by 3 bases and J by 5 bases, leaving 10 bases between them. Germline lookup yields CDR1 SGHTA and CDR2 FQGNSA.

This clone appeared a single time. The chain has TRBV7-2 and TRBJ1-6, with 8 positions matching TRBD1. This CDR3 region has 14 residues. CDR1 is SGHTA and CDR2 is FQGNSA in the germline V gene. The J segment lost 10 bases and the V segment lost 4 bases, leaving 6 bases of the junction unmatched. For the CDR3, the DNA is TGTGCCAGCAGCTCGACAGGGGCGGTATCACCCCTCCACTTT. Translation: CASSSTGAVSPLHF.

The J gene is TRBJ1-5, the V gene TRBV27; no reliable D call. Germline V gene lookup returns CDR1 MNHEY and CDR2 SMNVEV (reference sequence). The CDR3 spans 12 residues. V lost 2 bases, J lost 6 bases, and 5 bases lay in between. The CDR3 is CASSLRGQPQHF. The DNA of the CDR3 is TGTGCCAGCAGTTTACGGGGTCAGCCCCAGCATTTT.

The V and J genes are TRBV7-2 and TRBJ1-2; maybe TRBD1 (6 bases). V was cut by 2 bases and J by 7 bases, with 20 bases left in between. This CDR3 comprises 16 residues. Germline CDR1 is SGHTA and CDR2 is FQGNSA. The CDR3 region has the DNA TGTGCCAGCAGCTTAAAGGCGGGGGCTCCCTCGGGTGGCTACACCTTC. Protein sequence: CASSLKAGAPSGGYTF.

V gene TRBV12-5 combines with J gene TRBJ1-4; a possible D gene is TRBD1 (5 bases). V gave up 3 bases and J gave up 5 bases, with 19 bases separating them. The CDR3 length is 17 residues. Germline V CDR1 and CDR2: LGHNT, FRNRAP. The CDR3 reads CASGFATRTNLNEKLFF. The CDR3, as DNA: TGTGCTAGTGGTTTCGCCACAAGGACAAACTTAAATGAAAAACTGTTTTTT.

The chain has TRBV10-2 and TRBJ2-7, with 7 bases fitting TRBD2. The CDR3 is 15 amino acids. V lost 3 bases and J lost 2; bases outside the gene matches: 7. CDR1 and CDR2 (germline): WSHSY, SAAADI. The CDR3 sequence is CASSDRTRATYEQYF. CDR3 DNA: TGCGCCAGCAGTGATAGGACTAGGGCAACCTACGAGCAGTACTTC.

The sample holds a few counts of this clone. The rearrangement joins TRBV29-1 to TRBJ2-1; perhaps TRBD2 as D (5 bases). Looked up from germline, CDR1 is SQVTM and CDR2 is ANQGSEA. The CDR3 runs 11 residues. Deletions cut 4 bases from V and 6 bases from J, with 7 bases between. The CDR3 is CSVGRGNEQFF. As DNA, the CDR3 is TGCAGCGTTGGCCGGGGCAATGAGCAGTTCTTC.

The J gene is TRBJ1-2, the V gene TRBV28; D might be TRBD1 (5 bases). Trimming pared 2 bases from V and 5 bases from J, leaving 12 bases between. This CDR3 is 14 amino acids long. The germline CDR1 and CDR2 sequences are MDHEN and SYDVKM. DNA of the CDR3: TGTGCCAGCAGTTTAACGGGGGGATCTTATGGCTACACCTTC. Its protein is CASSLTGGSYGYTF.

The chain joins TRBV30 to TRBJ2-3; D may be TRBD2 (6 bases). CDR3 length: 12 residues. The V gene's germline CDR1 is GTSNPN and CDR2 SVGIG (reference sequence). V was clipped by 8 bases and J by 0 bases, with 9 bases between them. CDR3 nucleotide sequence: TGTGCCCAGAGCGGGAGCACAGATACGCAGTATTTT. Translation gives CAQSGSTDTQYF.

V gene TRBV24-1 combines with J gene TRBJ2-3; D may be TRBD2 (6 bases). The CDR3 totals 16 residues. V was pared by 4 bases and J by 1 base, with 14 bases between. CDR1 is KGHDR, CDR2 SFDVKD, per germline. The CDR3 DNA follows: TGTGCCACCAGTGACAATATAGGAGGGCGCACAGATACGCAGTATTTT. Translation gives CATSDNIGGRTDTQYF.

The CDR3 bases are TGTGCCACCAGTGGGGGACAGGGGGCTTGGGACACTGAAGCTTTCTTT. Translation gives CATSGGQGAWDTEAFF. The chain has TRBV24-1 and TRBJ1-1; 12 nucleotides match TRBD1. CDR1 KGHDR and CDR2 SFDVKD come from the germline V gene. Germline trimming cut 5 bases from V and 3 bases from J; bases unmatched to any gene: 6. The CDR3 has 16 amino acids.

The rearrangement joins TRBV19 to TRBJ2-2; 7 bases match TRBD1. CDR1 LNHDA and CDR2 SQIVND come from the germline V gene (reference sequence). V lost 9 bases to trimming and J lost 6 bases; unmatched junction nucleotides: 7. This CDR3 has 13 amino acids. The CDR3 nucleotides read TGTGCCAGCTTTACAGGGGTCCCCGGGGAGCTGTTTTTT. It codes for CASFTGVPGELFF.

The V gene is TRBV28, the J gene TRBJ1-6; no reliable D call. The V gene's germline CDR1 is MDHEN and CDR2 SYDVKM. This CDR3 is built from 15 residues. The V gene lost 4 bases and the J gene lost 7 bases, with 14 bases spanning the gap. This chain's CDR3 is CASSSGYQRNSPLHF. For the CDR3, the DNA is TGTGCCAGCAGTTCAGGCTACCAGCGGAATTCACCCCTCCACTTT.

The V call is TRBV11-2, the J call TRBJ1-1; no clear D gene. The CDR3 runs 13 residues. Germline V gives CDR1 SGHAT, CDR2 FQNNGV. Trimming took 3 bases from V and 4 from J, leaving 9 bases between them. The CDR3 reads CASSFWGGTEAFF. CDR3 DNA sequence: TGTGCCAGCAGCTTTTGGGGAGGCACTGAAGCTTTCTTT.

The chain carries TRBV19 and TRBJ2-7, with TRBD1 identical over 8 bases. The CDR3 spans 13 residues. Germline lookup yields CDR1 LNHDA and CDR2 SQIVND (reference sequence). The junction had 8 bases not matched to a gene; V was cut back by 7 bases and J by 6 bases. The DNA for the CDR3 is TGTGCCAGTAACCCCGGGACAGGCGGCGAGCAGTACTTC. Protein sequence: CASNPGTGGEQYF.

The gene calls are TRBV5-5 and TRBJ1-4; 12 nucleotides match TRBD1. Germline V gene lookup returns CDR1 SGHKS and CDR2 YYEKEE (reference sequence). V was pared by 0 bases and J by 6 bases, with 6 bases of the junction left unmatched. The length of the CDR3 is 17 residues. The CDR3 region is CASSLVGQGAWDEKLFF. The CDR3, as DNA: TGTGCCAGCAGCTTGGTGGGACAGGGGGCCTGGGATGAAAAACTGTTTTTT.

The gene calls are TRBV5-5 and TRBJ1-5, with 7 bases matching TRBD1. Germline CDR1 and CDR2: SGHKS and YYEKEE (reference sequence). CDR3 length: 16 residues. The J segment lost 4 bases and the V segment lost 4 bases, leaving 11 bases of the junction unmatched. The CDR3 nucleotides are TGTGCCAGCAGCGCATTCGACAGGGTCAAGAATCAGCCCCAGCATTTT. It specifies CASSAFDRVKNQPQHF.

The J gene is TRBJ1-1, the V gene TRBV5-4; unclear D gene. V gave up 4 bases and J gave up 1 base, with 8 bases separating them. Germline CDR1 SGHNT, CDR2 YYREEE (reference sequence). This CDR3 is 13 amino acids long. The CDR3 sequence: CASSQDTNTEAFF. The CDR3 bases are TGTGCCAGCAGCCAAGACACGAACACTGAAGCTTTCTTT.

The rearrangement joins TRBV5-6 to TRBJ1-5, with a possible D match to TRBD1 (6 bases). Per germline, CDR1 SGHDT and CDR2 YYEEEE. There are 16 residues in the CDR3. The V end lost 0 bases, the J end lost 3 bases, and 13 bases lay between the germline ends. The CDR3 region is CASSLEGKGDNQPQHF. The CDR3 bases are TGTGCCAGCAGCTTGGAAGGGAAGGGGGACAATCAGCCCCAGCATTTT. The variable domain in full, with the rest retrieved from reference TRBV5-6 and TRBJ1-5, is DAGVTQSPTHLIKTRGQQVTLRCSPKSGHDTVSWYQQALGQGPQFIFQYYEEEERQRGNFPDRFSGHQFPNYSSELNVNALLLGDSALYLCASSLEGKGDNQPQHFGDGTRLSIL.

The chain links TRBV7-5 to TRBJ1-1. TRBV7-5 is a recognized pseudogene. CDR3 length: 16 residues. Here the CDR3 reads CVRSLEGRDGNTEAFF. The CDR3 DNA reads TGTGTCAGAAGCTTAGAAGGGCGGGATGGGAACACTGAAGCTTTCTTT.

V and J are TRBV5-1 and TRBJ2-2, with 7 bases that match TRBD2. CDR3 size: 19 residues. V shed 0 bases, J shed 3 bases, and the junction held 14 bases outside the gene matches. CDR1 is SGHRS, CDR2 YFSETQ, per germline. The DNA of the CDR3 is TGCGCCAGCAGCTTGGAGGCGGGACTACCATCGAGGGACACCGGGGAGCTGTTTTTT. Amino acids: CASSLEAGLPSRDTGELFF.